The 19 T cell receptor beta chains below were found in one sample sequenced in a study of vaccination and CD4 T cells after COVID-19. Treatment meaning: roughly 11-day PBMC culture with coronavirus spike peptide pools or control peptides (ViraFEST assay). Their specific antigens are unknown. Researchers used the Oncomine TCR Beta short-read assay to sequence DNA from cultured CD4+ T cells. TCRdb passed the PCR reads through MiXCR, listing each CDR3 protein once. The sample has a few thousand distinct CDR3 sequences; 45% are singletons. Sequenced input: CD4+ T cells from blood, cultured in vitro. These receptors all come from a human donor who had recovered from COVID-19.

This clonotype was observed a single time. The genes are TRBV6-2 or TRBV6-3 and TRBJ2-3, with 9 bases fitting TRBD1. This CDR3 is 17 amino acids long. V lost 8 bases to trimming and J lost 4 bases; unmatched junction nucleotides: 16. CDR1 is MNHEY, CDR2 SVGEGT, per germline. In nucleotides, the CDR3 is TGTGCCAGCCTCCCCGGAGGGACAGGGAAGGTAGCAGATACGCAGTATTTT. Translating gives CASLPGGTGKVADTQYF.

This rearrangement joins TRBV30 to TRBJ2-5; D gene uncertain. Germline values: CDR1 GTSNPN, CDR2 SVGIG (reference sequence). Trimming stripped 4 bases from V and 5 bases from J, with 14 bases between. The CDR3 has 13 amino acids. For the CDR3, the DNA is TGTGCCTGGACAAAGGCGTTTCGGGAGACCCAGTACTTC. Translating gives CAWTKAFRETQYF. The full variable domain, in which reference TRBV30 and TRBJ2-5 provide the parts outside the CDR3, is SQTIHQWPATLVQPVGSPLSLECTVEGTSNPNLYWYRQAAGRGLQLLFYSVGIGQISSEVPQNLSASRPQDRQFILSSKKLLLSDSGFYLCAWTKAFRETQYFGPGTRLLVL.

The chain has TRBV5-1 and TRBJ2-7; no firm D call. V lost 2 bases to trimming and J lost 1 base, with 16 bases between them. The CDR3 runs to 16 residues. Germline lookup yields CDR1 SGHRS and CDR2 YFSETQ. This chain's CDR3 is CASSFMYKGSSYEQYF. In DNA, the CDR3 is TGCGCCAGCAGCTTTATGTACAAAGGAAGTTCCTACGAGCAGTACTTC. The whole variable domain, filled in from reference TRBV5-1 and TRBJ2-7, reads KAGVTQTPRYLIKTRGQQVTLSCSPISGHRSVSWYQQTPGQGLQFLFEYFSETQRNKGNFPGRFSGRQFSNSRSEMNVSTLELGDSALYLCASSFMYKGSSYEQYFGPGTRLTVT.

Only one count was recorded for this clonotype. The V call is TRBV6-2 or TRBV6-3, the J call TRBJ2-7; possible D gene TRBD2, 6 bases. V lost 0 bases, J lost 3 bases, and 21 bases lay in between. Per germline, CDR1 MNHEY and CDR2 SVGEGT. The CDR3 is 18 amino acids. Here the CDR3 DNA reads TGTGCCAGCAGTTACTCGACGTCGGGGGTTACCTTGGGCTACGAGCAGTACTTC. As protein: CASSYSTSGVTLGYEQYF.

With regard to this clonotype: The junction differs from germline at one of its ends, possibly a read error. CDR3 amino acids: CANSLVTGRYNSPLHF. The CDR3 DNA is TGTGCCAACAGCTTAGTGACAGGGAGGTATAATTCACCCCTCCACTTT. The rearrangement joins TRBV7-2 to TRBJ1-6; TRBD1 matches 7 bases. Per the germline V gene, CDR1 is SGHTA and CDR2 is FQGNSA. The CDR3 covers 16 residues.

This clonotype was recorded only once. This chain joins TRBV2 and TRBJ2-5; 15 bases fit TRBD2. This CDR3 region has 16 residues. Trimming took 6 bases from V and 5 from J; bases not matched to a gene: 7. Germline values: CDR1 SNHLY, CDR2 FYNNEI. CDR3 in DNA: TGTGCCAGCAGCGAGGGACTAGCGGGAGGTTACGAGACCCAGTACTTC. Translation: CASSEGLAGGYETQYF.

J is TRBJ2-3 and V is TRBV4-3, with 10 bases fitting TRBD1. Trimming at V came to 4 bases and at J to 4 bases, leaving 5 bases not matched to a gene. This CDR3 is built from 15 residues. Germline CDR1 is LGHNA and CDR2 is YSLEER. DNA for the CDR3: TGCGCCAGCAGCCCTCGGACAGGGGGGGCAGATACGCAGTATTTT. Protein: CASSPRTGGADTQYF.

The chain carries TRBV5-4 and TRBJ1-1; 7 positions match TRBD1. This CDR3 comprises 15 residues. Trimming cost V 2 bases and J 0 bases; bases outside gene matches: 4. Per the germline V gene, CDR1 is SGHNT and CDR2 is YYREEE (reference sequence). The CDR3 region has the DNA TGTGCCAGCAGCTTTAACAGGGGTATGAACACTGAAGCTTTCTTT. Residues: CASSFNRGMNTEAFF. Using reference TRBV5-4 and TRBJ1-1 for the parts outside the CDR3, the full variable domain is ETGVTQSPTHLIKTRGQQVTLRCSSQSGHNTVSWYQQALGQGPQFIFQYYREEENGRGNFPPRFSGLQFPNYSSELNVNALELDDSALYLCASSFNRGMNTEAFFGQGTRLTVV.

This clonotype was recorded a few times. CDR3 sequence: CATSDSQFSGGATNTQYF. Written as DNA, the CDR3 is TGTGCCACCAGTGATAGCCAATTTAGCGGGGGGGCAACAAATACGCAGTATTTT. The chain employs TRBV24-1 and TRBJ2-3; 11 nucleotides line up with TRBD2. The CDR3 sequence is 18 residues long. With V trimmed by 3 bases and J by 7 bases, 14 bases remained unmatched. Germline CDR1 and CDR2: KGHDR and SFDVKD.

Details on this clonotype: Given a much more abundant clone one base away, this may be a read error. The gene calls are TRBV6-5 and TRBJ1-2, with unresolved D. V lost 0 bases to trimming and J lost 7 bases, with 12 bases between them. The CDR3 runs 14 residues. Germline CDR1 is MNHEY and CDR2 is SVGAGI. For the CDR3, the DNA is TGTGCCAGCAGTTACTCTTTGTGGTCCGGTGGCTACACCTTC. Translation gives CASSYSLWSGGYTF.

The chain recombines TRBV7-9 with TRBJ1-5, with a weak D call TRBD1 (6 bases). Germline CDR1 is SEHNR and CDR2 is FQNEAQ (reference sequence). Trimming left V 6 bases short and J 4 bases short, with 13 bases between. This CDR3 region has 14 residues. The CDR3 is CASRSRGPNQPQHF. The DNA for the CDR3 is TGTGCCAGCAGGAGCAGGGGCCCTAATCAGCCCCAGCATTTT.

The V call is TRBV7-2, the J call TRBJ2-1, with TRBD2 matching over 10 bases. Germline assignment: CDR1 SGHTA and CDR2 FQGNSA. The ends lost 5 bases at V and 4 bases at J; junction bases unmatched: 8. CDR3 size: 16 residues. CDR3 bases: TGTGCCAGCAGCATCGCTAGCGGGAGAGCGTACAATGAGCAGTTCTTC. Amino acid sequence: CASSIASGRAYNEQFF. Together with reference TRBV7-2 and TRBJ2-1, the CDR3 gives the full variable domain: GAGVSQSPSNKVTEKGKDVELRCDPISGHTALYWYRQSLGQGLEFLIYFQGNSAPDKSGLPSDRFSAERTGGSVSTLTIQRTQQEDSAVYLCASSIASGRAYNEQFFGPGTRLTVL.

This chain uses TRBV20-1 with TRBJ1-2, with 7 bases fitting TRBD1. In germline, CDR1 is DFQATT, CDR2 SNEGSKA (reference sequence). This CDR3 is built from 15 residues. The junction had 17 bases not matched to a gene; V was cut back by 5 bases and J by 8 bases. The CDR3 DNA follows: TGCAGTGCTGACAACAGGGGTAGGGCGGTGGGAGGCTACACCTTC. It yields the protein CSADNRGRAVGGYTF.

The chain uses TRBV11-3 and TRBJ1-1, with D unclear. Germline values: CDR1 SGHNT, CDR2 YENEEA. V was pared by 4 bases and J by 3 bases, with 12 bases between. The CDR3 runs to 14 residues. CDR3 residues: CASSSDGGHTEAFF. Written as DNA, the CDR3 is TGTGCCAGCAGCTCGGACGGTGGCCACACTGAAGCTTTCTTT.

The chain joins TRBV11-2 to TRBJ2-5; 9 bases agree with TRBD2. Trimming at V came to 1 base and at J to 1 base, leaving 10 bases not matched to a gene. Per germline, CDR1 SGHAT and CDR2 FQNNGV. The CDR3 is made up of 18 amino acids. The CDR3 here is CASSLGDPAGGSQETQYF. DNA of the CDR3: TGTGCCAGCAGCTTAGGGGATCCAGCGGGAGGTTCCCAAGAGACCCAGTACTTC.

This chain connects TRBV7-3 to TRBJ2-5; 7 nucleotides line up with TRBD2. In germline, CDR1 is SGHTA, CDR2 FQGTGA. This CDR3 has 15 amino acids. V gave up 5 bases and J gave up 2 bases; unmatched junction bases: 8. CDR3 residues: CASSPWGGRQETQYF. CDR3 in DNA: TGTGCCAGCAGCCCTTGGGGGGGACGGCAAGAGACCCAGTACTTC.

The J gene is TRBJ2-3, the V gene TRBV29-1, with D possibly TRBD2 on 5 matching bases. Trimming cost V 5 bases and J 1 base, with 10 bases left between them. The CDR3 spans 13 residues. Germline loops: CDR1 SQVTM, CDR2 ANQGSEA. CDR3: CSVRDGGTDTQYF. The CDR3 DNA reads TGCAGCGTTCGGGATGGCGGCACAGATACGCAGTATTTT.

V usage is TRBV6-5 and J usage is TRBJ2-7; maybe TRBD1 (6 bases). The CDR3 runs 13 residues. Germline CDR1 reads MNHEY; CDR2 reads SVGAGI. The V end was cut by 4 bases, the J end by 2 bases, with 9 bases between. CDR3 in DNA: TGTGCCAGCAGTTTCGGACAGACCTACGAGCAGTACTTC. Protein: CASSFGQTYEQYF.

The chain carries TRBV29-1 and TRBJ1-2, with D hard to call. Trimming removed 3 bases at V and 6 bases at J, with 14 bases between. CDR3 length equals 13 residues. The germline CDR1 and CDR2 sequences are SQVTM and ANQGSEA. CDR3 region: CSVENPGEHGYTF. DNA for the CDR3: TGCAGCGTTGAGAATCCTGGGGAGCATGGCTACACCTTC.